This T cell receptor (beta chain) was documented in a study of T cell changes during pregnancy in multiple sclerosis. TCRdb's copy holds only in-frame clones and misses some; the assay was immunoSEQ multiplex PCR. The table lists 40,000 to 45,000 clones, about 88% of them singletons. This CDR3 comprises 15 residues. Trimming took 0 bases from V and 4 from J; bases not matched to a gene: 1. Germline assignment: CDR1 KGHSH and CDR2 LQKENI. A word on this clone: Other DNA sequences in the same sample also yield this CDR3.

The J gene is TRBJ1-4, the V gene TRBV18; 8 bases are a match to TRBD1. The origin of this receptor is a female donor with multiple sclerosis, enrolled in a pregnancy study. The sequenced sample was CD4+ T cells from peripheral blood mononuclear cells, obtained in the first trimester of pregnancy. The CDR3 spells CASSPPGQDNEKLFF. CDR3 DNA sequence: TGTGCCAGCTCACCACCGGGACAGGATAATGAAAAACTGTTTTTT.